The 30 T cell receptor beta chains in this list originate from one sample, sequenced in a study of T cell responses to AZD1222 COVID-19 vaccine. Clones were read by immunoSEQ multiplex PCR, and TCRdb kept only the in-frame ones, dropping some. The sample yields roughly 140,000 clones, more than 75% seen once. Sequences were derived from peripheral blood, sampled 28 days after the second AZD1222 dose. The receptors originated from an adult who received the AZD1222 COVID-19 vaccine.

The count of this clone is one. V and J are TRBV9 and TRBJ2-3; 9 bases are a match to TRBD2. CDR3 length equals 15 residues. J was trimmed by 5 bases and V by 3 bases; bases with no gene match: 7. CDR1 SGDLS and CDR2 YYNGEE come from the germline V gene. CDR3: CASSEIAGAGDTQYF. CDR3 coding DNA: TGTGCCAGCAGCGAAATAGCGGGAGCGGGAGATACGCAGTATTTT. Supplemented by reference TRBV9 and TRBJ2-3, the full variable domain reads DSGVTQTPKHLITATGQRVTLRCSPRSGDLSVYWYQQSLDQGLQFLIQYYNGEERAKGNILERFSAQQFPDLHSELNLSSLELGDSALYFCASSEIAGAGDTQYFGPGTRLTVL.

The CDR3 region is CASSGTGQGFGNTEAFF. The CDR3 DNA follows: TGCGCCAGTTCCGGCACGGGACAGGGGTTTGGGAACACTGAAGCTTTCTTT. The chain uses TRBV5-1 and TRBJ1-1; 10 bases are a match to TRBD1. This CDR3 has 17 residues. Germline-derived CDR1 and CDR2 are SGHRS and YFSETQ. Germline trimming cut 8 bases from V and 1 base from J; bases unmatched to any gene: 14.

This clone turned up a few times. This chain connects TRBV15 to TRBJ1-5, with 7 positions matching TRBD1. The CDR3 has 15 residues. The germline V gene encodes CDR1 LNHNV and CDR2 YYDKDF (reference sequence). Unmatched junction bases numbered 12, after V lost 4 bases and J lost 9 bases. The CDR3 is CATSMSGRGRGPQHF. The CDR3 DNA follows: TGTGCCACCAGCATGAGTGGAAGGGGGCGAGGGCCCCAGCATTTT.

The chain carries TRBV28 and TRBJ2-7, with 7 bases matching TRBD2. Trimming took 5 bases from V and 5 from J; bases not matched to a gene: 9. In germline, CDR1 is MDHEN, CDR2 SYDVKM. The CDR3 sequence is 14 residues long. The CDR3: CASSNTGGSHEQYF. Here the CDR3 DNA reads TGTGCCAGCAGTAACACGGGCGGGAGCCACGAGCAGTACTTC.

The V call is TRBV7-2, the J call TRBJ1-3; the D is unclear. In germline, CDR1 is SGHTA, CDR2 FQGNSA. The CDR3 totals 14 residues. The V end was cut by 1 base, the J end by 5 bases, with 9 bases between. Here the CDR3 reads CASSLEAGRNTIYF. The DNA for the CDR3 is TGTGCCAGCAGCTTAGAAGCCGGCCGAAACACCATATATTTT.

The table lists this clone with a count of one. V usage is TRBV9 and J usage is TRBJ1-2, with D maybe TRBD1 (5 bases). CDR1 SGDLS and CDR2 YYNGEE come from the germline V gene. V dropped 0 bases and J dropped 7 bases, with 16 bases sitting between them. This CDR3 is built from 15 residues. The CDR3 DNA sequence: TGTGCCAGCAGCGTAGAGTGGGGCCTTTCTAGTGGCTACACCTTC. Residues: CASSVEWGLSSGYTF.

V and J are TRBV5-1 and TRBJ2-7, with 9 positions matching TRBD1. After removal of 3 bases from V and 4 bases from J, the junction contained 5 bases not matched to a gene. Germline CDR1 is SGHRS and CDR2 is YFSETQ. The CDR3 contains 14 residues. The chain's CDR3 is CASSSGGTGYEQYF. For the CDR3, the DNA is TGCGCCAGCAGCTCAGGGGGGACAGGGTACGAGCAGTACTTC. The complete variable domain, with remaining parts taken from reference TRBV5-1 and TRBJ2-7, reads KAGVTQTPRYLIKTRGQQVTLSCSPISGHRSVSWYQQTPGQGLQFLFEYFSETQRNKGNFPGRFSGRQFSNSRSEMNVSTLELGDSALYLCASSSGGTGYEQYFGPGTRLTVT.

This rearrangement joins TRBV19 to TRBJ2-1; 8 nucleotides agree with TRBD2. The V and J ends lost 6 bases and 11 bases, in that order; junction bases with no gene match: 3. CDR1 and CDR2 from the germline V gene are LNHDA and SQIVND (reference sequence). This CDR3 is 11 amino acids long. CDR3 sequence (DNA): TGTGCCAGTAGGAGCGGGAGTAAGCAGTTCTTC. Translating it yields CASRSGSKQFF.

This chain links TRBV6-5 with TRBJ1-4; 8 bases are a match to TRBD1. Looked up from germline, CDR1 is MNHEY and CDR2 is SVGAGI. The CDR3 runs 14 residues. After removal of 6 bases from V and 8 bases from J, the junction contained 8 bases not matched to a gene. CDR3 in DNA: TGTGCCAGCAGCGTCGACAGGGGCGGGGAAAAACTGTTTTTT. This gives the protein CASSVDRGGEKLFF.

The genes are TRBV7-3 and TRBJ2-1; the D gene is possibly TRBD2 (6 bases). The CDR3 length is 15 residues. Trimming removed 1 base at V and 9 bases at J, with 16 bases between. Germline V gives CDR1 SGHTA, CDR2 FQGTGA. The DNA for the CDR3 is TGTGCCAGCAGCTTAATGGCTAGTTTGGAGGGTGAGCAGTTCTTC. Its protein product is CASSLMASLEGEQFF.

The CDR3 nucleotides are TGCAGTGCTAGTGGGGGCGCTGCTGGCAATCAGCCCCAGCATTTT. Translation: CSASGGAAGNQPQHF. The genes are TRBV20-1 and TRBJ1-5; possibly TRBD1 for D (6 bases). With 3 bases removed from V and 2 bases from J, the gap between germline ends came to 14 bases. The CDR3 totals 15 residues. Germline lookup yields CDR1 DFQATT and CDR2 SNEGSKA (reference sequence).

The J gene is TRBJ1-3, the V gene TRBV5-1, with D tentatively TRBD1 (5 bases). Trimming removed 5 bases from V and 4 bases from J, with 10 bases in between. CDR1 is SGHRS and CDR2 is YFSETQ in the germline V gene. This CDR3 spans 13 amino acids. CDR3 amino acids: CASRTEGGNTIYF. CDR3 DNA: TGCGCCAGCAGGACAGAAGGCGGAAACACCATATATTTT.

The V and J genes are TRBV6-5 and TRBJ1-1; D is unresolved. The germline V gene has CDR1 MNHEY and CDR2 SVGAGI. V lost 5 bases to trimming and J lost 1 base, with 11 bases between them. This CDR3 has 14 residues. CDR3 loop: CASSTGGRNTEAFF. The CDR3 region has the DNA TGTGCCAGCAGTACTGGAGGGCGGAACACTGAAGCTTTCTTT.

This clone showed up just once. The chain couples TRBV6-2 or TRBV6-3 to TRBJ2-7; TRBD2 matches 9 bases. CDR1 and CDR2 from the germline V gene are MNHEY and SVGEGT. This CDR3 has 15 amino acids. Trimming at V came to 2 bases and at J to 2 bases, leaving 4 bases not matched to a gene. CDR3 bases: TGTGCCAGCAGTTACCCTAGCGGGAATGCCTACGAGCAGTACTTC. Residues: CASSYPSGNAYEQYF.

The table lists this clone with a count of one. The chain recombines TRBV7-3 with TRBJ2-7, with TRBD2 matching 10 bases. CDR1 is SGHTA and CDR2 is FQGTGA in the germline V gene. Trimming cost V 1 base and J 5 bases; bases outside gene matches: 8. The CDR3 runs to 16 residues. This CDR3 is CASSLRRAAGGNEQYF. The CDR3 nucleotides read TGTGCCAGCAGCTTAAGGCGCGCAGCGGGAGGGAACGAGCAGTACTTC.

The V call is TRBV5-6, the J call TRBJ2-3; 16 nucleotides agree with TRBD2. J lost 0 bases, V lost 1 base, and 5 bases had no gene match. This CDR3 region has 19 residues. Germline V gene lookup returns CDR1 SGHDT and CDR2 YYEEEE. CDR3 bases: TGTGCCAGCAGCTTGAAGGGACTAGCGGGAGGGCTTAGCACAGATACGCAGTATTTT. Residues: CASSLKGLAGGLSTDTQYF.

This rearrangement joins TRBV3-1 (or the pseudogene TRBV3-2) to TRBJ1-1; a weak D match, TRBD1 (5 bases). V was trimmed by 3 bases and J by 7 bases, leaving 27 bases between them. The CDR3 has 18 residues. The V gene's germline CDR1 is LGHDT and CDR2 YNNKEL (reference sequence). The CDR3 sequence: CASSQIRQGIFTAGEAFF. The CDR3 DNA sequence: TGTGCCAGCAGCCAGATCCGGCAGGGAATCTTTACGGCTGGTGAAGCTTTCTTT.

The rearrangement joins TRBV4-1 to TRBJ2-5; D is possibly TRBD1 (6 bases). This CDR3 comprises 14 residues. Germline CDR1 and CDR2: MGHRA and YSYEKL. Trimming left V 1 base short and J 1 base short, with 7 bases between. This CDR3 is CASSQGQVQETQYF. The CDR3 DNA reads as TGCGCCAGCAGCCAAGGACAGGTCCAAGAGACCCAGTACTTC.

The chain links TRBV6-5 to TRBJ1-1; a weak D match, TRBD1 (6 bases). Between the trimmed V and J ends, which lost 6 bases and 8 bases, there was a span of 10 bases. The CDR3 covers 11 residues. CDR1 and CDR2 from the germline V gene are MNHEY and SVGAGI. CDR3 in amino acids: CASSRGGEAFF. CDR3 DNA sequence: TGTGCCAGCAGCAGAGGGGGGGAAGCTTTCTTT.

The rearrangement links TRBV2 to TRBJ2-3; 10 bases align to TRBD2. From germline, CDR1 is SNHLY and CDR2 FYNNEI. This CDR3 contains 15 residues. V lost 8 bases to trimming and J lost 5 bases; unmatched junction nucleotides: 10. CDR3 in amino acids: CASGTSGMAIDTQYF. The CDR3 region has the DNA TGTGCCAGCGGTACTAGCGGGATGGCGATAGATACGCAGTATTTT. The full variable domain, in which reference TRBV2 and TRBJ2-3 provide the parts outside the CDR3, is EPEVTQTPSHQVTQMGQEVILRCVPISNHLYFYWYRQILGQKVEFLVSFYNNEISEKSEIFDDQFSVERPDGSNFTLKIRSTKLEDSAMYFCASGTSGMAIDTQYFGPGTRLTVL.

This clone showed up just a few times. The chain joins TRBV7-9 to TRBJ2-7; D is unresolved. The CDR3 length is 13 residues. Germline lookup yields CDR1 SEHNR and CDR2 FQNEAQ (reference sequence). Trimming took off 5 bases at V and 2 bases at J, with 10 bases between the two ends. CDR3 in amino acids: CASSEDGPYEQYF. DNA for the CDR3: TGTGCCAGCAGCGAGGACGGTCCCTACGAGCAGTACTTC.

The J gene is TRBJ1-3, the V gene TRBV5-4; D not certain. Trimming cost V 0 bases and J 4 bases, with 14 bases left between them. The CDR3 runs to 16 residues. Per germline, CDR1 SGHNT and CDR2 YYREEE (reference sequence). The CDR3 DNA follows: TGTGCCAGCAGCTTGGCGCCGGGGTTAGAGGGAAACACCATATATTTT. It translates to CASSLAPGLEGNTIYF.

This chain connects TRBV7-2 to TRBJ1-2; 9 bases match TRBD1. Germline CDR1 reads SGHTA; CDR2 reads FQGNSA. The CDR3 contains 14 residues. The J segment lost 3 bases and the V segment lost 1 base, leaving 0 bases of the junction unmatched. CDR3: CASSLGTGDYGYTF. The CDR3 coding sequence is TGTGCCAGCAGCTTAGGGACAGGGGACTATGGCTACACCTTC.

The rearrangement uses TRBV3-1 (or the pseudogene TRBV3-2) and TRBJ1-2; no clear D. This CDR3 spans 13 amino acids. V gave up 1 base and J gave up 8 bases, with 11 bases separating them. CDR1 is LGHDT, CDR2 YNNKEL, per germline (reference sequence). Written as DNA, the CDR3 is TGTGCCAGCAGCCAAGCCGGCTTAGTGGGCTACACCTTC. Translated, it gives CASSQAGLVGYTF.

V gene TRBV19 combines with J gene TRBJ1-6; no firm D call. The V and J ends lost 7 bases and 5 bases respectively, with 9 bases between them. Looked up from germline, CDR1 is LNHDA and CDR2 is SQIVND (reference sequence). CDR3 length equals 13 residues. The CDR3 here is CASTQTDNSPLHF. CDR3 coding DNA: TGTGCCAGTACCCAAACCGATAATTCACCCCTCCACTTT.

This clone appeared once. V usage is TRBV13 and J usage is TRBJ2-5; TRBD1 agrees at 8 bases. V gave up 4 bases and J gave up 5 bases; unmatched junction bases: 6. Germline lookup yields CDR1 PRHDT and CDR2 FYEKMQ (reference sequence). This CDR3 is 14 amino acids long. The CDR3 loop reads CASSSQGAGETQYF. CDR3 DNA: TGTGCCAGCAGCTCCCAGGGGGCCGGCGAGACCCAGTACTTC.

A single count supports this clone. The chain joins TRBV19 to TRBJ1-2, with TRBD1 matching 12 bases. With 6 bases clipped from V and 8 bases from J, the junction kept 7 bases outside the gene matches. From germline, CDR1 is LNHDA and CDR2 SQIVND (reference sequence). The length of the CDR3 is 14 residues. Written as DNA, the CDR3 is TGTGCCAGTAGCAGGGACAGGGGGCTTGGAGGCTACACCTTC. This gives the protein CASSRDRGLGGYTF.

The CDR3 region is CASSFRTGPTIYF. The CDR3 coding sequence is TGTGCCAGTAGTTTCCGGACAGGACCCACCATATATTTT. The chain recombines TRBV19 with TRBJ1-3; TRBD1 matches at 7 bases. CDR1 and CDR2 from the germline V gene are LNHDA and SQIVND (reference sequence). The CDR3 consists of 13 residues. Trimming at V came to 5 bases and at J to 9 bases, leaving 7 bases not matched to a gene. The whole variable domain, filled in from reference TRBV19 and TRBJ1-3, reads DGGITQSPKYLFRKEGQNVTLSCEQNLNHDAMYWYRQDPGQGLRLIYYSQIVNDFQKGDIAEGYSVSREKKESFPLTVTSAQKNPTAFYLCASSFRTGPTIYFGEGSWLTVV.

This chain joins TRBV9 and TRBJ1-2; 7 bases align to TRBD1. This CDR3 region has 12 residues. The junction had 0 bases not matched to a gene; V was cut back by 1 base and J by 6 bases. Per the germline V gene, CDR1 is SGDLS and CDR2 is YYNGEE. CDR3 loop: CASSVTGDGYTF. DNA of the CDR3: TGTGCCAGCAGCGTAACAGGGGATGGCTACACCTTC.

This chain links TRBV24-1 with TRBJ1-2; 7 positions agree with TRBD1. CDR3 size: 15 residues. Germline V CDR1 and CDR2: KGHDR, SFDVKD. V lost 2 bases, J lost 3 bases, and 5 bases stayed unmatched. DNA for the CDR3: TGTGCCACCAGTGATTCACAGGGGTGGGACTATGGCTACACCTTC. It is translated as CATSDSQGWDYGYTF.